The 6 T cell receptor beta chains below come from one sample, sequenced in a study of immune heterogeneity within non-small cell lung tumors. Multiplex PCR relied on 32 V and 13 J primers to amplify TCR beta CDR3. TCRdb recomputed calls from the multiplex PCR reads with MiXCR, one row per CDR3 protein. Altogether under 25,000 distinct CDR3 sequences are present, over 25% being singletons, with the ten largest covering about 3.9%. Template material for each sample was about 0.55 ug of bulk tumor genomic DNA. Several biopsies were collected from each primary tumor during surgery. They were spaced as far apart as possible within the tumor mass. Patients underwent curative surgery for untreated, newly diagnosed non-small cell lung cancer. The source material was lung tumor tissue. Source of these receptors: a middle-aged man with non-small cell lung cancer.

Only a few counts were recorded for this clonotype. The chain recombines TRBV11-2 with TRBJ1-1; D is unclear. Per the germline V gene, CDR1 is SGHAT and CDR2 is FQNNGV. Trimming stripped 7 bases from V and 3 bases from J, with 6 bases between. The CDR3 loop spans 11 amino acids. CDR3 residues: CASTRDTEAFF. CDR3 coding DNA: TGTGCCAGCACAAGGGACACTGAAGCTTTCTTT.

This clonotype was counted many times. The CDR3 here is CASSLDTGNTIYF. The CDR3 DNA reads as TGCGCCAGCAGCTTGGATACTGGAAACACCATATATTTT. V usage is TRBV5-1 and J usage is TRBJ1-3; D unresolved. Germline CDR1 SGHRS, CDR2 YFSETQ. Trimming stripped 0 bases from V and 2 bases from J, with 3 bases between. The CDR3 totals 13 residues.

V is TRBV3-1 and J is TRBJ2-5; TRBD2 agrees at 8 bases. V gave up 4 bases and J gave up 4 bases; unmatched junction bases: 8. The CDR3 length is 15 residues. Germline V lookup: CDR1 LGHDT, CDR2 YNNKEL (reference sequence). The CDR3 DNA follows: TGTGCCAGCAGCCCCTTACGCGGGAGGTCAGAGACCCAGTACTTC. It codes for CASSPLRGRSETQYF.

J is TRBJ2-5 and V is TRBV24-1, with TRBD1 matching over 8 bases. The CDR3 totals 14 residues. V was clipped by 4 bases and J by 9 bases; unmatched bases: 9. Germline-derived CDR1 and CDR2 are KGHDR and SFDVKD. For the CDR3, the DNA is TGTGCCACCAGTGAGTCAGGGGGCTCGGAGGCCCAGTACTTC. Translating gives CATSESGGSEAQYF.

The V gene is TRBV12-3 or TRBV12-4, the J gene TRBJ2-4; possible D gene TRBD2, 5 bases. Trimming took off 5 bases at V and 13 bases at J, with 12 bases between the two ends. The CDR3 consists of 11 residues. Here the CDR3 reads CASSPGLLQYF. CDR3 DNA sequence: TGTGCCAGCAGTCCCGGACTCCTGCAGTACTTC.

This clonotype was recorded many times. CDR3 bases: TGTGCCATCAGTGAGTTAACTGGTGAAAAACTGTTTTTT. This encodes CAISELTGEKLFF. The chain couples TRBV10-3 to TRBJ1-4; D gene unclear. Germline V gives CDR1 ENHRY, CDR2 SYGVKD. The CDR3 totals 13 residues. V was pared by 1 base and J by 7 bases, with 7 bases between.